The 16 T cell receptor beta chains presented below share a single source sample, sequenced in a study of control samples from healthy donors and cancer patients. Produced via immunoSEQ multiplex PCR; TCRdb's table is partial and in-frame only. The sample yields 150,000 to 200,000 clones, approximately 92% seen once. Sample: blood. The receptor source for this set is a man in his thirties or forties in good health.

This CDR3 is CSVDGKEGRGYTF. The CDR3 DNA is TGCAGCGTTGACGGGAAGGAGGGACGTGGCTACACCTTC. The J gene is TRBJ1-2, the V gene TRBV29-1, with D maybe TRBD1 (5 bases). The CDR3 spans 13 residues. Germline loops: CDR1 SQVTM, CDR2 ANQGSEA. Between the trimmed V and J ends, which lost 3 bases and 7 bases, there was a span of 15 bases.

This clone was seen more than once but under ten times. The sample has other DNA sequences that encode this CDR3 too. J is TRBJ2-4 and V is TRBV5-1; 8 bases line up with TRBD2. The trim removed 1 base at V and 0 bases at J, leaving 0 bases unmatched. Germline CDR1 and CDR2: SGHRS and YFSETQ. This CDR3 spans 15 amino acids. CDR3 amino acids: CASSLTSGAKNIQYF. The CDR3 DNA is TGCGCCAGCAGCTTGACTAGCGGAGCCAAAAACATTCAGTACTTC.

V is TRBV27 and J is TRBJ2-1, with D possibly being TRBD1 or TRBD2 (5 bases each). CDR1 is MNHEY, CDR2 SMNVEV, per germline (reference sequence). The CDR3 contains 14 residues. Trimming shortened V by 4 bases and J by 6 bases, and 13 bases separated the two germline ends. As DNA, the CDR3 is TGTGCCAGCAGTTGGGGACGGAGTGGCAATGAGCAGTTCTTC. Its protein product is CASSWGRSGNEQFF.

The chain combines TRBV19 with TRBJ1-5, with D possibly TRBD1 on 5 matching bases. The CDR3 has 14 amino acids. CDR1 and CDR2 from the germline V gene are LNHDA and SQIVND (reference sequence). Trimming pared 3 bases from V and 4 bases from J, leaving 10 bases between. CDR3 DNA: TGTGCCAGTAGTATCGGCAGGACAAATCAGCCCCAGCATTTT. Its protein is CASSIGRTNQPQHF.

This sequence joins TRBV29-1 and TRBJ2-5; weak D call: TRBD2 (6 bases). CDR1 and CDR2 (germline): SQVTM, ANQGSEA. The CDR3 consists of 14 residues. Trimming took off 5 bases at V and 0 bases at J, with 13 bases between the two ends. This CDR3 reads CSVPPGSYQETQYF. The DNA for the CDR3 is TGCAGCGTTCCCCCCGGGAGTTACCAAGAGACCCAGTACTTC.

V and J are TRBV12-3 or TRBV12-4 and TRBJ2-5; TRBD2 agrees at 9 bases. J was trimmed by 5 bases and V by 4 bases; bases with no gene match: 2. The CDR3 runs 13 residues. This CDR3 is CASSSSGGETQYF. The CDR3 DNA reads as TGTGCCAGCAGTTCGAGCGGGGGGGAGACCCAGTACTTC.

V and J are TRBV9 and TRBJ2-5; 9 nucleotides align to TRBD2. Germline assignment: CDR1 SGDLS and CDR2 YYNGEE. V was pared by 4 bases and J by 5 bases, with 6 bases of the junction left unmatched. The CDR3 loop spans 14 amino acids. CDR3 amino acids: CASSLGTSRETQYF. In DNA, the CDR3 is TGTGCCAGCAGCCTCGGGACTAGCCGGGAGACCCAGTACTTC.

V and J are TRBV5-4 and TRBJ2-2; a possible D gene is TRBD2 (5 bases). The CDR3 has 15 amino acids. V was pared by 4 bases and J by 8 bases, with 18 bases between. The germline CDR1 and CDR2 sequences are SGHNT and YYREEE (reference sequence). CDR3 sequence: CASSPDLSGRGELFF. The CDR3 bases are TGTGCCAGCAGCCCCGACTTGAGCGGAAGGGGGGAGCTGTTTTTT.

This clone was detected a few times. The V gene is TRBV4-3, the J gene TRBJ1-2; no clear D. CDR3 size: 14 residues. The germline CDR1 and CDR2 sequences are LGHNA and YSLEER. With 4 bases removed from V and 0 bases from J, the gap between germline ends came to 9 bases. CDR3 DNA sequence: TGCGCCAGCAGCCCCGGACCGTCTAACTATGGCTACACCTTC. This gives the protein CASSPGPSNYGYTF.

The chain recombines TRBV7-2 with TRBJ2-3, with D perhaps matching TRBD1 or TRBD2 (8 bases each). V was shortened by 6 bases and J by 2 bases, with 24 bases between the two germline ends. The germline gives CDR1 SGHTA, CDR2 FQGNSA. The CDR3 extends over 18 amino acids. CDR3 in DNA: TGTGCCAGCAGTCAGGGGGCGGAACCAGCGGGGGACACAGATACGCAGTATTTT. Residues: CASSQGAEPAGDTDTQYF.

The chain has TRBV4-3 and TRBJ2-1; 10 bases align to TRBD1. CDR1 is LGHNA and CDR2 is YSLEER in the germline V gene. V shed 0 bases, J shed 4 bases, and the junction held 6 bases outside the gene matches. There are 17 residues in the CDR3. CDR3 residues: CASSQDNDRGLYNEQFF. In nucleotides, the CDR3 is TGCGCCAGCAGCCAAGACAATGACAGGGGGCTTTACAATGAGCAGTTCTTC.

The chain joins TRBV19 to TRBJ1-6; 10 bases match TRBD1. This CDR3 is built from 16 residues. With 5 bases clipped from V and 7 bases from J, the junction kept 8 bases outside the gene matches. The germline gives CDR1 LNHDA, CDR2 SQIVND (reference sequence). In nucleotides, the CDR3 is TGTGCCAGTAGTCAAGGGACAGGGGAGAGAAATTCACCCCTCCACTTT. It translates to CASSQGTGERNSPLHF.

V usage is TRBV27 and J usage is TRBJ1-5; D uncertain. The V and J ends lost 8 bases and 3 bases respectively, with 11 bases between them. Per the germline V gene, CDR1 is MNHEY and CDR2 is SMNVEV (reference sequence). This CDR3 has 13 amino acids. This chain's CDR3 is CASGKYNNQPQHF. As DNA, the CDR3 is TGTGCCAGCGGGAAATATAACAATCAGCCCCAGCATTTT.

This chain joins TRBV7-9 and TRBJ1-6; no definite D call. CDR1 and CDR2 (germline): SEHNR, FQNEAQ (reference sequence). Trimming stripped 5 bases from V and 7 bases from J, with 15 bases between. The CDR3 runs to 15 residues. As DNA, the CDR3 is TGTGCCAGCAGCCGCACGGCGGTAGGGAATTCACCCCTCCACTTT. This sequence encodes CASSRTAVGNSPLHF. Combining the CDR3 with reference TRBV7-9 and TRBJ1-6 gives the whole variable domain DTGVSQNPRHKITKRGQNVTFRCDPISEHNRLYWYRQTLGQGPEFLTYFQNEAQLEKSRLLSDRFSAERPKGSFSTLEIQRTEQGDSAMYLCASSRTAVGNSPLHFGNGTRLTVT.

The chain employs TRBV5-1 and TRBJ2-2, with unresolved D. From germline, CDR1 is SGHRS and CDR2 YFSETQ. V gave up 5 bases and J gave up 0 bases, with 11 bases separating them. The CDR3 has 15 amino acids. The CDR3 loop reads CASSSVATNTGELFF. The CDR3 bases are TGCGCCAGCAGTTCAGTTGCGACGAACACCGGGGAGCTGTTTTTT.

This chain connects TRBV27 to TRBJ1-4; TRBD1 agrees at 8 bases. The CDR3 length is 16 residues. The trim removed 0 bases at V and 5 bases at J, leaving 5 bases unmatched. Per germline, CDR1 MNHEY and CDR2 SMNVEV (reference sequence). The chain's CDR3 is CASSLSGHRGNEKLFF. CDR3 bases: TGTGCCAGCAGTTTATCGGGGCACAGGGGGAATGAAAAACTGTTTTTT. The variable domain in full, with the rest retrieved from reference TRBV27 and TRBJ1-4, is EAQVTQNPRYLITVTGKKLTVTCSQNMNHEYMSWYRQDPGLGLRQIYYSMNVEVTDKGDVPEGYKVSRKEKRNFPLILESPSPNQTSLYFCASSLSGHRGNEKLFFGSGTQLSVL.